A single TCR beta chain is shown here with its context. Its matching antigen is unknown. The data were obtained in a study of naive and memory T cell subsets. Overall study findings and caveats: In CD4 and CD8 cells, diversity dropped from naive through EMRA. No ground truth validated the naive and memory repertoire findings.

The beta constant-region primer was an equimolar mix of two oligonucleotides covering TRBC1 and TRBC2. Ligated cDNA was amplified by four rounds of PCR with nested alpha and beta constant-region primers and SP2. Using its own MiXCR run on the UMI-ligation and nested PCR reads, TCRdb lists one record per CDR3 protein. This repertoire shows approximately 29,000 distinct CDR3 sequences, 18% found once; its top ten account for roughly 3.5%. V gave up 0 bases and J gave up 6 bases, with 12 bases separating them. This CDR3 has 15 amino acids. The sequenced sample was effector memory CD4+ T cells from blood. Subset meaning: effector memory, CD45RA- CD27-. The chain uses TRBV12-3 or TRBV12-4 and TRBJ2-1; D gene ambiguous. The clonotype originates from a human donor in good health. CDR3 region: CASSLAGRALNEQFF. The CDR3, as DNA: TGTGCCAGCAGTTTAGCGGGAAGAGCTCTCAATGAGCAGTTCTTC.